This TCR beta chain emerged from a study of OX40 agonist ivuxolimab in advanced cancers. Background on the study: Patients received intravenous ivuxolimab every 2 weeks at 0.01 to 10 mg/kg. Study observations and caveats: In the 0.1-3.0 mg/kg groups, partial responders showed among the lowest expansion.

Blood was sampled at baseline, cycle 4 day 1, and cycle 7 day 1. This CDR3 region has 15 residues. Trimming removed 3 bases from V and 0 bases from J, with 13 bases in between. In germline, CDR1 is SGHDT, CDR2 YYEEEE. Using immunoSEQ multiplex PCR, the repertoire was profiled, and TCRdb retains in-frame clones only, with some absent. This sample has under 6,500 clones, with around four fifths found just once. Concerning this clone itself: Its target is not known.

The TCR was taken from an adult with an advanced solid tumor such as melanoma, head and neck, liver or kidney cancer. V gene TRBV5-6 combines with J gene TRBJ2-7; weak D call: TRBD2 (7 bases). The sample was CD4+ or CD8+ T cells sorted from blood, taken in a trial of the OX40 agonist ivuxolimab. This chain's CDR3 is CASSWGGGSSYEQYF. CDR3 nucleotide sequence: TGTGCCAGCAGCTGGGGGGGCGGCAGCTCCTACGAGCAGTACTTC.